The sequence of this T cell receptor beta chain was determined in a study of blood T cell repertoires in COVID-19. Libraries were prepared by immunoSEQ multiplex PCR; TCRdb keeps only in-frame clonotypes and omits some of them. The repertoire holds more than 250,000 clones, with roughly 88% as singletons. The germline gives CDR1 LGHNA, CDR2 YNFKEQ. V lost 3 bases, J lost 0 bases, and 6 bases lay in between. This CDR3 has 13 amino acids. The receptor comes from a woman aged 30 to 39 with COVID-19, enrolled during active disease. This chain uses TRBV4-2 with TRBJ2-7, with D tentatively TRBD1 (6 bases). The sequenced material came from peripheral blood. Written as DNA, the CDR3 is TGTGCCAGCAGCCAGGGACACTCCTACGAGCAGTACTTC. Protein product: CASSQGHSYEQYF.